This T cell receptor beta chain was captured by sequencing in a study of patients and donors after allogeneic stem cell transplantation. With 1 base removed from V and 1 base from J, the gap between germline ends came to 13 bases. CDR1 and CDR2 from the germline V gene are ENHRY and SYGVKD. The CDR3 is made up of 16 amino acids. One entry per CDR3 protein results from TCRdb running MiXCR on the RT-PCR reads. The sample lists about 400,000 distinct CDR3 sequences; approximately 16% were seen once. This clonotype has more than one count but fewer than ten. This chain connects TRBV10-3 to TRBJ1-1, with D possibly being TRBD1 (6 bases). Source material: blood, either unsorted or a sorted T cell fraction (not recorded which). This clonotype originated in a human donor who was either an allogeneic HSCT recipient or a stem cell or donor lymphocyte infusion donor (not recorded which). It is not recorded whose cells these are; they may come from a transplant donor. This CDR3 reads CAISEYGGVGNTEAFF. The CDR3 bases are TGTGCCATCAGTGAGTACGGGGGCGTAGGGAACACTGAAGCTTTCTTT.